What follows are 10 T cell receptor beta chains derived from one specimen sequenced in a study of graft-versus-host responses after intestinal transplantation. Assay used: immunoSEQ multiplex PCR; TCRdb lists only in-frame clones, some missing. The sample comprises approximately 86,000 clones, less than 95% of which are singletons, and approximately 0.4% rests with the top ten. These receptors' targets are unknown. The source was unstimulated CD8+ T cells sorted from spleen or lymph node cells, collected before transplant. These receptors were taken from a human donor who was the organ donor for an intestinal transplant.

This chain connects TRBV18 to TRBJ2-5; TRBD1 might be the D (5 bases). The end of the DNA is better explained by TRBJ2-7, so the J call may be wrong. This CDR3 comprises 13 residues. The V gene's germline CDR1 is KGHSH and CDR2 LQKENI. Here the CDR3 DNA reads TGTGCCAGCTCACCAATTTTAGGGGCCGAGCAGTACTTC. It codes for CASSPILGAEQYF.

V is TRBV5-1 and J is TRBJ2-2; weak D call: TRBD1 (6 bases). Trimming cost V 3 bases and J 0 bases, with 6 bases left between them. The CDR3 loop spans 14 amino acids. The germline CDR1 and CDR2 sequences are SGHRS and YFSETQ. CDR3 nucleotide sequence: TGCGCCAGCAGCTGGGACACGAACACCGGGGAGCTGTTTTTT. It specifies CASSWDTNTGELFF.

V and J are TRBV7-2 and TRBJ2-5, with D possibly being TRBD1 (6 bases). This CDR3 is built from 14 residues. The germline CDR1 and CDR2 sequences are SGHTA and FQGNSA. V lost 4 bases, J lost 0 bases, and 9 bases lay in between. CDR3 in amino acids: CASSYTGNQETQYF. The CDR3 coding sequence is TGTGCCAGCAGCTACACAGGGAACCAAGAGACCCAGTACTTC. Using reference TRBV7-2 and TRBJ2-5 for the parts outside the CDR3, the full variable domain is GAGVSQSPSNKVTEKGKDVELRCDPISGHTALYWYRQSLGQGLEFLIYFQGNSAPDKSGLPSDRFSAERTGGSVSTLTIQRTQQEDSAVYLCASSYTGNQETQYFGPGTRLLVL.

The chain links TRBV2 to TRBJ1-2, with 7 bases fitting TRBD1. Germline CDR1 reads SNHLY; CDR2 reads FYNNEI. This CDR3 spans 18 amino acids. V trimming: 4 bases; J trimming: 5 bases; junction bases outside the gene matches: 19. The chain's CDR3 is CASSVNLWGRGWPYGYTF. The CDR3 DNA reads TGTGCCAGCAGTGTTAATCTGTGGGGCAGGGGGTGGCCTTATGGCTACACCTTC. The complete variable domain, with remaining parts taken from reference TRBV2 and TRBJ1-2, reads EPEVTQTPSHQVTQMGQEVILRCVPISNHLYFYWYRQILGQKVEFLVSFYNNEISEKSEIFDDQFSVERPDGSNFTLKIRSTKLEDSAMYFCASSVNLWGRGWPYGYTFGSGTRLTVV.

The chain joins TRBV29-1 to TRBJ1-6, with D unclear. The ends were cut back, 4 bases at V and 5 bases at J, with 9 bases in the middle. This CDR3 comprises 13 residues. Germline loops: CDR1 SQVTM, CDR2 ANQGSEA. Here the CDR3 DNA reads TGCAGCGTTGGGGCGGGGAATAATTCACCCCTCCACTTT. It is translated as CSVGAGNNSPLHF.

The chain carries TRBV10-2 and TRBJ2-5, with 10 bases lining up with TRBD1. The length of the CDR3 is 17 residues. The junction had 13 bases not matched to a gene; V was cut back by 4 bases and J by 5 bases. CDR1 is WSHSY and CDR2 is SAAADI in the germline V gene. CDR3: CASSGVSGTGDWETQYF. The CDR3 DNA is TGCGCCAGCAGTGGCGTCTCCGGGACAGGGGATTGGGAGACCCAGTACTTC.

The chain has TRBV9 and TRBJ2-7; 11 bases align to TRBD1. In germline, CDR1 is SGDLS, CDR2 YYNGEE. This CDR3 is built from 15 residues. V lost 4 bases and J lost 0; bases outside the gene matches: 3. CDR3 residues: CASSPGTGGSYEQYF. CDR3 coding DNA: TGTGCCAGCAGCCCCGGGACAGGGGGCTCCTACGAGCAGTACTTC.

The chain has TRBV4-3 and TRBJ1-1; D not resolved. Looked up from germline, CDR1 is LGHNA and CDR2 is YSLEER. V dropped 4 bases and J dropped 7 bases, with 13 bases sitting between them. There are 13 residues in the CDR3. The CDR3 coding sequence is TGCGCCAGCAGCCCCAGCGCGGTACATGAAGCTTTCTTT. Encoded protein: CASSPSAVHEAFF.

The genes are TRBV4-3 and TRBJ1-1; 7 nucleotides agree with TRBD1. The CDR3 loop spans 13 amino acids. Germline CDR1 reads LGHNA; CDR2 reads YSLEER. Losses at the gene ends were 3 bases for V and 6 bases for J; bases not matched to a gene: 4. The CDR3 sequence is CASSQPGQPEAFF. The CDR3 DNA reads TGCGCCAGCAGCCAGCCGGGACAGCCTGAAGCTTTCTTT.

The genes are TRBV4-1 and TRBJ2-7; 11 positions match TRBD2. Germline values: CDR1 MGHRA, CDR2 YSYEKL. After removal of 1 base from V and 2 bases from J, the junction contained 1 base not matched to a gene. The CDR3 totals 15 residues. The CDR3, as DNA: TGCGCCAGCAGCCAAGGACTAGCGGGGCCCTACGAGCAGTACTTC. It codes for CASSQGLAGPYEQYF.